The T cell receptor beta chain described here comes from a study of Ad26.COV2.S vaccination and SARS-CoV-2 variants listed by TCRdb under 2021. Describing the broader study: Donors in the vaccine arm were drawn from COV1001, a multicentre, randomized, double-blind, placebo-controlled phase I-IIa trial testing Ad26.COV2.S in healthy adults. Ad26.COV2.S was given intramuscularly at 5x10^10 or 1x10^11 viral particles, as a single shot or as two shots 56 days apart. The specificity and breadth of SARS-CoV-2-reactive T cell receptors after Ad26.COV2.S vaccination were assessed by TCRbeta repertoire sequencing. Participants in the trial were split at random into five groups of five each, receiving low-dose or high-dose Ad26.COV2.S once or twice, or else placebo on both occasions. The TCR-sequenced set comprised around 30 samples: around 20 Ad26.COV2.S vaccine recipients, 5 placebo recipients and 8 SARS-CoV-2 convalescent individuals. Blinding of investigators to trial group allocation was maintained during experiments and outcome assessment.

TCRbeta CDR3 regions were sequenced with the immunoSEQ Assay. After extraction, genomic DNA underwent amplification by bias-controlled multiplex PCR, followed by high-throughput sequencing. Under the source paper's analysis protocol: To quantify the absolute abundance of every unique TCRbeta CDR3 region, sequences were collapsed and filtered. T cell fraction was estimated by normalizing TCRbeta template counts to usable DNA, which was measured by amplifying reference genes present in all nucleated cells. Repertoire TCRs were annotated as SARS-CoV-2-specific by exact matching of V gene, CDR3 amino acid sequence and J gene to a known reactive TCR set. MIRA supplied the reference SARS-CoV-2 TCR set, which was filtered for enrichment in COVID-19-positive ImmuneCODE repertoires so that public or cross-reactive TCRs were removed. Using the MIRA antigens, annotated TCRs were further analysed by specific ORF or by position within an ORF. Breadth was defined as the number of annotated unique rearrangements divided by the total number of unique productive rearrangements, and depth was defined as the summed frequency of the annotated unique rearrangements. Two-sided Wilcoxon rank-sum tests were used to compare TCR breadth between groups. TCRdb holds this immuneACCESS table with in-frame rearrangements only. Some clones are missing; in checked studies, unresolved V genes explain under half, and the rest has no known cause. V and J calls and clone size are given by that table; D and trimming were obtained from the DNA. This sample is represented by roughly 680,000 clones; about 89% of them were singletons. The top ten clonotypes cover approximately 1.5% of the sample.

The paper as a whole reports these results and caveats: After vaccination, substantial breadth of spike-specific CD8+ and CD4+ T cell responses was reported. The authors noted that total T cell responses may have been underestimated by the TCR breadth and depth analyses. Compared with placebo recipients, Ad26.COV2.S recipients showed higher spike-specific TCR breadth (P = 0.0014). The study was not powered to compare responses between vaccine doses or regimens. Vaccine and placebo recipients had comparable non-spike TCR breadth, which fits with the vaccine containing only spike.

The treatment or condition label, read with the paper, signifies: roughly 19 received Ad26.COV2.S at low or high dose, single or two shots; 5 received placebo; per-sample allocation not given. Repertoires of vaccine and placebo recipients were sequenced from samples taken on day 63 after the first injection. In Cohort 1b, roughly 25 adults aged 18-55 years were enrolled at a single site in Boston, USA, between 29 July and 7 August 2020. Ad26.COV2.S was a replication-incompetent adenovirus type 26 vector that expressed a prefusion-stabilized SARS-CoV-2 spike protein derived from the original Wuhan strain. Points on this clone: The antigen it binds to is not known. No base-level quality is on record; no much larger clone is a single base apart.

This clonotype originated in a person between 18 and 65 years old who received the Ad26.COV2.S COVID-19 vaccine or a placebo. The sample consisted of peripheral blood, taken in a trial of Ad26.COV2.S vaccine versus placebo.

The sequenced DNA: TGCGCCAGCGGGAGGGACAACTACGAGCAGTACTTC. This yields the protein CASGRDNYEQYF. The chain uses TRBV5-1 and TRBJ2-7; perhaps TRBD2 is the D gene, with 7 bases matching. The CDR3 has 12 amino acids, counting the end cysteine and phenylalanine. The kept DNA is CDR3 alone, 36 bases in frame from the first base. At the junction V is shortened by 7 bases and J by 3 bases, with 11 bases in between. According to the germline V gene, CDR1 reads SGHRS and CDR2 reads YFSETQ.